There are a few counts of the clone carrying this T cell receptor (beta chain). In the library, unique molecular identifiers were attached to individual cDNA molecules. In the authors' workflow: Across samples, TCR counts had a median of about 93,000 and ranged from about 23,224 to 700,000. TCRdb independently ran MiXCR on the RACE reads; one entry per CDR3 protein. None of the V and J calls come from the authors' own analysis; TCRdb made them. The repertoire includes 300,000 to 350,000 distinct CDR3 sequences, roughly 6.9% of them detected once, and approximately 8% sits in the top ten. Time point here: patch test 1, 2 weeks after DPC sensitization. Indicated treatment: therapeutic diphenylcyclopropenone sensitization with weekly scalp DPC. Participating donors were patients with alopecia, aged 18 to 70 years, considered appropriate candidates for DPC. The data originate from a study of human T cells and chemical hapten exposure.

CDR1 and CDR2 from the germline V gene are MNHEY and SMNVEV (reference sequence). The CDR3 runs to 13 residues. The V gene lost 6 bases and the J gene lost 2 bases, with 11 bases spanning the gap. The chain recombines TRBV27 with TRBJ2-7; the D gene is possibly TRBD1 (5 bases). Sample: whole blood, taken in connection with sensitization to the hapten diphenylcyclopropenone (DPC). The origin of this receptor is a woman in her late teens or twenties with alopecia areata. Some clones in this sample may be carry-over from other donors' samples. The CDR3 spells CASRFDRTYEQYF. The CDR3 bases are TGTGCCAGCAGATTCGACAGAACCTACGAGCAGTACTTC.